Each of the 31 T cell receptor beta chains below was sequenced from the same sample in a study of shared clonotypes between healthy human individuals. Produced via immunoSEQ multiplex PCR; TCRdb's table is partial and in-frame only. The sample has some 800,000 clones; about 92% are singletons. CD45RO negativity and positive selection for CCR7 defined naive CD8 cells, a population that excluded terminally differentiated effector memory CD45RA+ cells. The sample was naive CD8+ T cells sorted from blood. These receptors all stem from a man under 40 in good health.

This clone was picked up a small number of times. The rearrangement joins TRBV5-3 to TRBJ2-5, with D perhaps TRBD1 or TRBD2 (5 bases each). TRBV5-3 has ORF status, its function being uncertain. V lost 5 bases, J lost 2 bases, and 16 bases lay in between. This CDR3 is 15 amino acids long. The CDR3 region has the DNA TGTGCCAGAAGTCCCACCGGGACCCGACAAGAGACCCAGTACTTC. Encoded protein: CARSPTGTRQETQYF.

This clone came up once. The CDR3 region is CASSLRYTGELFF. CDR3 in DNA: TGTGCCAGCAGCTTACGGTACACCGGGGAGCTGTTTTTT. The chain carries TRBV7-9 and TRBJ2-2; D ambiguous. Trimming took off 2 bases at V and 3 bases at J, with 4 bases between the two ends. The CDR3 spans 13 residues. Germline CDR1 is SEHNR and CDR2 is FQNEAQ (reference sequence).

A single count supports this clone. The V and J genes are TRBV27 and TRBJ2-7; no definite D call. CDR1 and CDR2 from the germline V gene are MNHEY and SMNVEV (reference sequence). Trimming took off 0 bases at V and 7 bases at J, with 13 bases between the two ends. The CDR3 totals 14 residues. CDR3 coding DNA: TGTGCCAGCAGTTTATCCCGGGCGGCGAAAGAGCAGTACTTC. This translates into CASSLSRAAKEQYF.

The gene calls are TRBV29-1 and TRBJ1-5; tentatively, D is TRBD1 (6 bases). The CDR3 spans 12 residues. With 6 bases removed from V and 4 bases from J, the gap between germline ends came to 10 bases. CDR1 and CDR2 (germline): SQVTM, ANQGSEA. The CDR3 sequence is CSVRQANQPQHF. CDR3 nucleotide sequence: TGCAGCGTGCGACAGGCTAATCAGCCCCAGCATTTT.

This rearrangement joins TRBV19 to TRBJ2-2; 8 positions agree with TRBD2. CDR3 length: 15 residues. CDR1 is LNHDA, CDR2 SQIVND, per germline (reference sequence). V shed 5 bases, J shed 3 bases, and the junction held 5 bases outside the gene matches. CDR3 loop: CASSPIAGHTGELFF. The CDR3 DNA follows: TGTGCCAGTAGTCCGATAGCGGGGCACACCGGGGAGCTGTTTTTT.

Remarks on this clone: This sample includes further DNA sequences coding for the same CDR3. The chain uses TRBV7-9 and TRBJ2-5; TRBD1 matches at 7 bases. The germline CDR1 and CDR2 sequences are SEHNR and FQNEAQ (reference sequence). V lost 4 bases, J lost 1 base, and 3 bases stayed unmatched. CDR3 length: 14 amino acids. CDR3 coding DNA: TGTGCCAGCAGCTCCAGACAGGGCCAAGAGACCCAGTACTTC. Its protein is CASSSRQGQETQYF.

The chain has TRBV7-9 and TRBJ1-5; the D is unclear. V shed 6 bases and J shed 1 base, with 10 bases lying between them. Germline CDR1 and CDR2: SEHNR and FQNEAQ (reference sequence). The CDR3 covers 14 residues. The CDR3 loop reads CASSRTDSNQPQHF. The CDR3 bases are TGTGCCAGCAGTCGGACCGACAGCAATCAGCCCCAGCATTTT.

The genes are TRBV27 and TRBJ2-7, with D possibly matching TRBD1 (6 bases). Germline values: CDR1 MNHEY, CDR2 SMNVEV (reference sequence). The CDR3 is 13 residues long. Trimming stripped 3 bases from V and 3 bases from J, with 9 bases between. The CDR3 here is CASSFLDSYEQYF. The CDR3 DNA reads as TGTGCCAGCAGTTTCTTGGACAGCTACGAGCAGTACTTC.

There are a few counts of this clone. The chain recombines TRBV28 with TRBJ2-7; D not resolved. Germline V gene sequence: CDR1 MDHEN, CDR2 SYDVKM. Between the trimmed V and J ends, which lost 5 bases and 5 bases, there was a span of 16 bases. The CDR3 is 14 amino acids. The CDR3 sequence: CASSLRQDLDEQYF. The CDR3 DNA is TGTGCCAGCAGTCTCCGTCAAGACCTTGACGAGCAGTACTTC.

This sequence joins TRBV11-2 and TRBJ1-1; D is perhaps TRBD1 (5 bases). Germline loops: CDR1 SGHAT, CDR2 FQNNGV. Trimming removed 0 bases from V and 0 bases from J, with 14 bases in between. The CDR3 extends over 17 amino acids. CDR3 protein: CASSLDDSFLMNTEAFF. Here the CDR3 DNA reads TGTGCCAGCAGCTTAGACGACAGCTTCCTCATGAACACTGAAGCTTTCTTT.

This chain uses TRBV9 with TRBJ2-7; D ambiguous. V was cut by 4 bases and J by 2 bases, with 16 bases left in between. Germline CDR1 SGDLS, CDR2 YYNGEE. The CDR3 is made up of 15 amino acids. CDR3 loop: CASSPETAATYEQYF. The CDR3 coding sequence is TGTGCCAGCAGCCCCGAGACCGCAGCGACCTACGAGCAGTACTTC.

V gene TRBV6-6 combines with J gene TRBJ2-3; 13 bases are a match to TRBD2. Trimming removed 8 bases from V and 2 bases from J; junction bases left unmatched: 4. CDR1 MNHNY and CDR2 SVGAGI come from the germline V gene (reference sequence). The CDR3 sequence is 15 residues long. The CDR3 loop reads CASQGLAGYTDTQYF. CDR3 DNA: TGTGCCAGCCAGGGACTAGCGGGGTACACAGATACGCAGTATTTT.

There are a few counts of this clone. The rearrangement links TRBV7-9 to TRBJ1-1, with 9 bases aligning to TRBD1. V was clipped by 4 bases and J by 3 bases; unmatched bases: 3. This CDR3 is built from 14 residues. The germline gives CDR1 SEHNR, CDR2 FQNEAQ (reference sequence). The CDR3, as DNA: TGTGCCAGCAGCTCTCGGACAGGGGACACTGAAGCTTTCTTT. Protein product: CASSSRTGDTEAFF.

The chain employs TRBV29-1 and TRBJ2-7, with D uncertain. Germline values: CDR1 SQVTM, CDR2 ANQGSEA. CDR3 length: 13 amino acids. V was trimmed by 6 bases and J by 1 base, leaving 13 bases between them. CDR3 DNA: TGCAGCGTGTGGGGTTACGGGTCCTACGAGCAGTACTTC. Amino acids: CSVWGYGSYEQYF.

The rearrangement uses TRBV28 and TRBJ2-3; 7 nucleotides match TRBD2. Germline V gene sequence: CDR1 MDHEN, CDR2 SYDVKM. There are 18 residues in the CDR3. J gave up 2 bases and V 6 bases, and 17 bases lay outside the gene matches. CDR3 amino acids: CASSSTISSGTHTDTQYF. For the CDR3, the DNA is TGTGCCAGCAGCTCGACAATCTCTAGCGGAACCCACACAGATACGCAGTATTTT.

The chain couples TRBV27 to TRBJ2-1; 7 nucleotides align to TRBD2. Germline CDR1 is MNHEY and CDR2 is SMNVEV (reference sequence). CDR3 length equals 16 residues. The ends lost 5 bases at V and 0 bases at J; junction bases unmatched: 7. The CDR3, as DNA: TGTGCCAGCAGTGCGGCCGGGACTATCTCCTACAATGAGCAGTTCTTC. Translated, it gives CASSAAGTISYNEQFF.

J is TRBJ2-1 and V is TRBV29-1; D is unclear. The V gene's germline CDR1 is SQVTM and CDR2 ANQGSEA. Trimming took 3 bases from V and 10 from J, leaving 10 bases between them. The length of the CDR3 is 11 residues. CDR3 DNA sequence: TGCAGCGTTGAGGGTCGCACCGAGCAGTTCTTC. Translation: CSVEGRTEQFF.

V and J are TRBV6-5 and TRBJ2-7; D possibly uses TRBD1 or TRBD2 (5 bases each). There are 15 residues in the CDR3. Between the trimmed V and J ends, which lost 0 bases and 4 bases, there was a span of 13 bases. Germline-derived CDR1 and CDR2 are MNHEY and SVGAGI. CDR3 protein: CASSYSGTVAYEQYF. The CDR3 DNA reads TGTGCCAGCAGTTACTCTGGGACGGTCGCGTACGAGCAGTACTTC.

This chain links TRBV5-6 with TRBJ2-1; the D is unclear. The CDR3 has 11 amino acids. Trimming removed 4 bases at V and 6 bases at J, with 5 bases between. The V gene's germline CDR1 is SGHDT and CDR2 YYEEEE. In DNA, the CDR3 is TGTGCCAGCAGCGGAGTCAATGAGCAGTTCTTC. As protein: CASSGVNEQFF. Full variable domain (rest looked up from reference TRBV5-6 and TRBJ2-1): DAGVTQSPTHLIKTRGQQVTLRCSPKSGHDTVSWYQQALGQGPQFIFQYYEEEERQRGNFPDRFSGHQFPNYSSELNVNALLLGDSALYLCASSGVNEQFFGPGTRLTVL.

About this clone itself: Other DNA sequences in the sample encode the same CDR3. The chain has TRBV11-2 and TRBJ2-7; the D gene is possibly TRBD1 (5 bases). The CDR3 covers 13 residues. The V gene's germline CDR1 is SGHAT and CDR2 FQNNGV. Trimming shortened V by 1 base and J by 4 bases, and 8 bases separated the two germline ends. CDR3 residues: CASSLGQTYEQYF. The CDR3 coding sequence is TGTGCCAGCAGCTTAGGACAGACTTACGAGCAGTACTTC.

The V and J genes are TRBV27 and TRBJ2-1; tentative D call: TRBD2 (5 bases). Germline CDR1 is MNHEY and CDR2 is SMNVEV (reference sequence). There are 13 residues in the CDR3. The V end was cut by 9 bases, the J end by 2 bases, with 11 bases between. CDR3 amino acids: CASGIGAYNEQFF. DNA of the CDR3: TGTGCCAGTGGGATCGGGGCCTACAATGAGCAGTTCTTC.

The genes are TRBV27 and TRBJ1-1, with D unresolved. The CDR3 totals 13 residues. Germline CDR1 and CDR2: MNHEY and SMNVEV (reference sequence). Trimming took 4 bases from V and 1 from J, leaving 7 bases between them. CDR3 sequence (DNA): TGTGCCAGCAGTTACGGACCGAACACTGAAGCTTTCTTT. Its translation is CASSYGPNTEAFF.

The V call is TRBV15, the J call TRBJ2-7; TRBD2 aligns across 14 bases. CDR3 size: 16 residues. The trim removed 5 bases at V and 3 bases at J, leaving 6 bases unmatched. Germline CDR1 is LNHNV and CDR2 is YYDKDF (reference sequence). DNA of the CDR3: TGTGCCACCAGCGCACCGGGACTAGCGGGAGACTACGAGCAGTACTTC. This sequence encodes CATSAPGLAGDYEQYF.

This clone was recorded once. The gene calls are TRBV4-1 and TRBJ2-7; D is uncertain. V dropped 5 bases and J dropped 3 bases, with 14 bases sitting between them. There are 14 residues in the CDR3. The V gene's germline CDR1 is MGHRA and CDR2 YSYEKL. The CDR3 DNA reads as TGCGCCAGCAGCGACCAAAGAAAATTCTACGAGCAGTACTTC. It codes for CASSDQRKFYEQYF.

The chain uses TRBV30 and TRBJ1-5; no firm D call. The CDR3 extends over 13 amino acids. Per germline, CDR1 GTSNPN and CDR2 SVGIG (reference sequence). V was trimmed by 0 bases and J by 5 bases, leaving 8 bases between them. The CDR3 bases are TGTGCCTGGAGTGTTGGACCCTATCAGCCCCAGCATTTT. This translates into CAWSVGPYQPQHF.

This sequence joins TRBV28 and TRBJ1-2; no definite D call. Germline CDR1 and CDR2: MDHEN and SYDVKM. The V end lost 5 bases, the J end lost 4 bases, and 14 bases lay between the germline ends. The CDR3 totals 14 residues. The CDR3 nucleotides read TGTGCCAGCAGTCTCCCCGGGGTGGGCTATGGCTACACCTTC. This codes for CASSLPGVGYGYTF.

To note about this clone: In the same sample, other DNA sequences code for this CDR3. The rearrangement uses TRBV30 and TRBJ2-7; D is unclear. V was clipped by 0 bases and J by 3 bases, with 6 bases between them. Germline-derived CDR1 and CDR2 are GTSNPN and SVGIG (reference sequence). CDR3 length: 12 amino acids. The CDR3 DNA reads as TGTGCCTGGAGTGTAAGTAGCTACGAGCAGTACTTC. Amino acids: CAWSVSSYEQYF.

This chain connects TRBV5-4 to TRBJ2-5; D not resolved. The V gene's germline CDR1 is SGHNT and CDR2 YYREEE (reference sequence). V was shortened by 4 bases and J by 3 bases, with 10 bases between the two germline ends. The CDR3 length is 13 residues. The CDR3, as DNA: TGTGCCAGCAGCCCTCTACCCGAAGAGACCCAGTACTTC. Translated: CASSPLPEETQYF.

A note on this clone: Other DNA sequences in the sample encode the same CDR3. The gene calls are TRBV5-6 and TRBJ2-7; TRBD1 matches 9 bases. The CDR3 loop spans 14 amino acids. With V trimmed by 2 bases and J by 2 bases, 2 bases remained unmatched. Germline assignment: CDR1 SGHDT and CDR2 YYEEEE. The CDR3 sequence: CASSFGTGTYEQYF. CDR3 sequence (DNA): TGTGCCAGCAGCTTCGGGACAGGGACCTACGAGCAGTACTTC.

The chain employs TRBV5-6 and TRBJ2-5, with D uncertain. Trimming took 0 bases from V and 1 from J, leaving 13 bases between them. Per the germline V gene, CDR1 is SGHDT and CDR2 is YYEEEE. CDR3 size: 16 residues. Here the CDR3 DNA reads TGTGCCAGCAGCTTGGCCTCGGGTGGGCGCCAAGAGACCCAGTACTTC. Its translation is CASSLASGGRQETQYF.

This clone appeared once. The V gene is TRBV5-4, the J gene TRBJ2-7, with D possibly TRBD1 on 7 matching bases. CDR3 length: 14 amino acids. V was cut by 4 bases and J by 3 bases, with 14 bases left in between. Germline V gene data show CDR1 as SGHNT and CDR2 as YYREEE (reference sequence). In DNA, the CDR3 is TGTGCCAGCAGCGACCAGGGGGGAATCTACGAGCAGTACTTC. Translation gives CASSDQGGIYEQYF.